The clone carrying this T cell receptor beta chain was observed a single time. As processed by the authors: Reference gene primer amplification gave estimated nucleated cell counts. The table came from immunoSEQ multiplex PCR; TCRdb's copy has only in-frame clones and leaves some out. V and J calls and clone size come straight from that table; D and trimming were deduced from the DNA. The top ten clones hold approximately 16% of a sample with tens of thousands of clones, about 90% of them seen once. The sample belongs to a study of blood T cell repertoires in COVID-19. Across the study: Nucleic acid was either cDNA or gDNA, and it came from T cells, B-cell-depleted T cells, or PBMCs.

V gave up 6 bases and J gave up 1 base, with 12 bases separating them. This CDR3 region has 14 residues. CDR1 MNHEY and CDR2 SVGAGI come from the germline V gene. The origin of this receptor is a man in his forties or fifties with COVID-19, enrolled during active disease. The chain carries TRBV6-5 and TRBJ2-5; no firm D call. The sequenced sample consisted of peripheral blood. CDR3 residues: CASRPLEIQETQYF. Written as DNA, the CDR3 is TGTGCCAGCAGGCCCCTCGAGATCCAAGAGACCCAGTACTTC.